Below, 30 T cell receptor beta chains from the same sample are listed, as sequenced in a study of siplizumab effects on memory and regulatory T cells. Data came from immunoSEQ multiplex PCR; TCRdb stores just in-frame clones and leaves some out. The sample includes some 70,000 clones, approximately 88% of them seen just once. Sequencing input: Tregs sorted from blood. All receptors come from a human donor in good health.

The genes are TRBV5-1 and TRBJ2-3; 9 nucleotides match TRBD2. V shed 4 bases, J shed 4 bases, and the junction held 7 bases outside the gene matches. The CDR3 covers 15 residues. Per germline, CDR1 SGHRS and CDR2 YFSETQ. CDR3 amino acids: CASSQGGRASDTQYF. CDR3 DNA sequence: TGCGCCAGCAGCCAGGGCGGGAGGGCCTCAGATACGCAGTATTTT.

The chain uses TRBV7-2 and TRBJ2-3, with TRBD1 identical over 9 bases. This CDR3 contains 14 residues. The germline CDR1 and CDR2 sequences are SGHTA and FQGNSA. V shed 4 bases, J shed 7 bases, and the junction held 6 bases outside the gene matches. The CDR3 bases are TGTGCCAGCAGCTCGGGGACAGGGTCTAATACGCAGTATTTT. It yields the protein CASSSGTGSNTQYF. The full variable domain, rest sourced from reference TRBV7-2 and TRBJ2-3, is GAGVSQSPSNKVTEKGKDVELRCDPISGHTALYWYRQSLGQGLEFLIYFQGNSAPDKSGLPSDRFSAERTGGSVSTLTIQRTQQEDSAVYLCASSSGTGSNTQYFGPGTRLTVL.

The chain uses TRBV5-1 and TRBJ1-3; possibly TRBD1 for D (5 bases). V was shortened by 0 bases and J by 2 bases, with 9 bases between the two germline ends. CDR3 length: 15 amino acids. Germline V gives CDR1 SGHRS, CDR2 YFSETQ. DNA for the CDR3: TGCGCCAGCAGCTTGGAAGCAGGGACTGGAAACACCATATATTTT. The encoded protein is CASSLEAGTGNTIYF.

The J gene is TRBJ1-1, the V gene TRBV5-1, with a possible D match to TRBD1 (6 bases). The V and J ends lost 4 bases and 4 bases respectively, with 11 bases between them. The CDR3 totals 13 residues. Germline V gene lookup returns CDR1 SGHRS and CDR2 YFSETQ. This CDR3 reads CASSLTGFTEAFF. The CDR3 DNA reads as TGCGCCAGCAGCCTAACAGGGTTCACTGAAGCTTTCTTT.

The genes are TRBV10-3 and TRBJ2-4, with a possible D match to TRBD2 (5 bases). V was cut by 4 bases and J by 5 bases, with 15 bases left in between. The CDR3 contains 15 residues. CDR1 and CDR2 from the germline V gene are ENHRY and SYGVKD. The DNA for the CDR3 is TGTGCCATCAGTGCCCATGGCGGGTCCCAAAACATTCAGTACTTC. It yields the protein CAISAHGGSQNIQYF.

The chain employs TRBV18 and TRBJ1-4; D is uncertain. Germline V gives CDR1 KGHSH, CDR2 LQKENI. The V end lost 6 bases, the J end lost 6 bases, and 14 bases lay between the germline ends. The CDR3 sequence is 14 residues long. CDR3 bases: TGTGCCAGCTCCGCCTTGGACCGAGATGAAAAACTGTTTTTT. This encodes CASSALDRDEKLFF.

The V gene is TRBV7-3, the J gene TRBJ2-7; D perhaps matches TRBD2 (6 bases). Germline lookup yields CDR1 SGHTA and CDR2 FQGTGA. The CDR3 totals 14 residues. V dropped 3 bases and J dropped 2 bases, with 11 bases sitting between them. The chain's CDR3 is CASSFGTLAYEQYF. CDR3 coding DNA: TGTGCCAGCAGCTTCGGGACTCTAGCCTACGAGCAGTACTTC.

The chain links TRBV29-1 to TRBJ1-2; D uncertain. CDR3 length: 11 amino acids. Germline V lookup: CDR1 SQVTM, CDR2 ANQGSEA. V shed 2 bases and J shed 8 bases, with 9 bases lying between them. CDR3 DNA: TGCAGCGTTGAACACCTTGGAGGCTACACCTTC. Protein sequence: CSVEHLGGYTF. The full variable domain, with the rest looked up from reference TRBV29-1 and TRBJ1-2, is SAVISQKPSRDICQRGTSLTIQCQVDSQVTMMFWYRQQPGQSLTLIATANQGSEATYESGFVIDKFPISRPNLTFSTLTVSNMSPEDSSIYLCSVEHLGGYTFGSGTRLTVV.

The chain joins TRBV7-9 to TRBJ2-6; 9 nucleotides line up with TRBD1. The CDR3 consists of 17 residues. V was pared by 5 bases and J by 4 bases, with 9 bases of the junction left unmatched. From germline, CDR1 is SEHNR and CDR2 FQNEAQ (reference sequence). DNA of the CDR3: TGTGCCAGCAGCCCTGACAGGGGGGTGCCCGGGGCCAACGTCCTGACTTTC. Amino acid sequence: CASSPDRGVPGANVLTF.

Within the sample, this clone is medium-sized. V gene TRBV29-1 combines with J gene TRBJ1-1; D ambiguous. This CDR3 is built from 15 residues. Trimming removed 3 bases at V and 0 bases at J, with 14 bases between. The germline gives CDR1 SQVTM, CDR2 ANQGSEA. The CDR3 sequence: CSVDAGQALNTEAFF. CDR3 nucleotide sequence: TGCAGCGTTGATGCTGGCCAAGCATTGAACACTGAAGCTTTCTTT.

This clone was recorded a few times. V and J are TRBV6-5 and TRBJ2-2; TRBD2 aligns across 7 bases. Germline CDR1 and CDR2: MNHEY and SVGAGI. There are 14 residues in the CDR3. The V gene end was trimmed by 10 bases and the J gene end by 5 bases; junction bases not matched to a gene: 10. The CDR3 spells CATTRAGVTGELFF. In DNA form, the CDR3 reads TGTGCCACCACCAGGGCGGGAGTGACCGGGGAGCTGTTTTTT.

The chain employs TRBV5-1 and TRBJ2-3, with TRBD2 as a possible D gene (5 bases). The CDR3 has 17 residues. In germline, CDR1 is SGHRS, CDR2 YFSETQ. Trimming removed 1 base at V and 0 bases at J, with 15 bases between. CDR3 DNA: TGCGCCAGCAGCTTGAACCCGGGATTGGTCAGCACAGATACGCAGTATTTT. Residues: CASSLNPGLVSTDTQYF.

The sample holds many counts of this clone. The gene calls are TRBV6-1 and TRBJ2-7; 8 bases agree with TRBD2. The germline V gene encodes CDR1 MNHNS and CDR2 SASEGT. CDR3 length equals 15 residues. After removal of 6 bases from V and 3 bases from J, the junction contained 10 bases not matched to a gene. CDR3 region: CASSVRASGLYEQYF. For the CDR3, the DNA is TGTGCCAGCAGCGTTAGGGCTAGCGGGCTCTACGAGCAGTACTTC.

V gene TRBV6-6 combines with J gene TRBJ1-2; maybe TRBD1 (5 bases). V lost 7 bases and J 4 bases, leaving 10 bases between the germline ends. The germline V gene encodes CDR1 MNHNY and CDR2 SVGAGI (reference sequence). There are 12 residues in the CDR3. The CDR3 here is CASTQEGYGYTF. As DNA, the CDR3 is TGTGCCAGCACACAGGAGGGCTATGGCTACACCTTC.

V usage is TRBV5-1 and J usage is TRBJ2-7, with TRBD2 identical over 10 bases. V was pared by 4 bases and J by 11 bases, with 12 bases of the junction left unmatched. Germline CDR1 SGHRS, CDR2 YFSETQ. The CDR3 runs to 14 residues. The CDR3 is CASSDGTSVTYKYF. CDR3 sequence (DNA): TGCGCCAGCAGCGACGGGACTAGCGTGACCTATAAGTACTTC.

V and J are TRBV7-9 and TRBJ2-7; 7 positions agree with TRBD1. Trimming cost V 5 bases and J 2 bases; bases outside gene matches: 15. CDR1 SEHNR and CDR2 FQNEAQ come from the germline V gene (reference sequence). This CDR3 has 17 amino acids. CDR3 coding DNA: TGTGCCAGCAGCAAGGGACAGCTTACCAGTAACCCCTACGAGCAGTACTTC. This codes for CASSKGQLTSNPYEQYF.

This rearrangement joins TRBV27 to TRBJ1-2, with D maybe TRBD1 (6 bases). This CDR3 has 15 amino acids. Per the germline V gene, CDR1 is MNHEY and CDR2 is SMNVEV (reference sequence). Trimming removed 6 bases from V and 8 bases from J, with 22 bases in between. The CDR3 DNA follows: TGTGCCAGCAGCCCCTGGGGGCTGCAGGGAGGCGGCTACACCTTC. Translating it yields CASSPWGLQGGGYTF.

V is TRBV5-1 and J is TRBJ2-1; D perhaps matches TRBD1 (6 bases). The CDR3 is 14 amino acids. V lost 4 bases, J lost 10 bases, and 18 bases lay in between. CDR1 and CDR2 (germline): SGHRS, YFSETQ. The CDR3 DNA is TGCGCCAGCAGCCCCTGGGGGCCGTCAAGGGAGCAGTTCTTC. The encoded protein is CASSPWGPSREQFF.

The chain recombines TRBV27 with TRBJ2-3, with 8 bases aligning to TRBD1. V shed 5 bases and J 7 bases; nucleotides not matched to a gene: 11. The V gene's germline CDR1 is MNHEY and CDR2 SMNVEV (reference sequence). This CDR3 contains 15 residues. As DNA, the CDR3 is TGTGCCAGCAGTCCGGGGACAGGTCGCGGGAATACGCAGTATTTT. Its translation: CASSPGTGRGNTQYF.

This clone was counted between two and nine times. The gene calls are TRBV9 and TRBJ2-7; 10 positions match TRBD1. Germline V gives CDR1 SGDLS, CDR2 YYNGEE. CDR3 size: 15 residues. Trimming cost V 4 bases and J 5 bases; bases outside gene matches: 9. CDR3 amino acids: CASSPLPGQGHEQYF. The CDR3 DNA follows: TGTGCCAGCAGCCCCCTACCGGGACAGGGGCACGAGCAGTACTTC.

The chain links TRBV9 to TRBJ2-3; the match to TRBD2 covers 9 bases. The V gene end was trimmed by 4 bases and the J gene end by 5 bases; junction bases not matched to a gene: 8. This CDR3 is 15 amino acids long. Germline CDR1 and CDR2: SGDLS and YYNGEE. CDR3 sequence (DNA): TGTGCCAGCAGCACCGGACTAGCGACACGAGATACGCAGTATTTT. It yields the protein CASSTGLATRDTQYF.

V usage is TRBV27 and J usage is TRBJ2-6; either TRBD1 or TRBD2 may supply D (5 bases each). The CDR3 consists of 17 residues. Germline CDR1 reads MNHEY; CDR2 reads SMNVEV (reference sequence). V lost 2 bases and J 3 bases, leaving 14 bases between the germline ends. The CDR3 bases are TGTGCCAGCAGTTTAGCTGGTTTGGGGGTTGGGGCCAACGTCCTGACTTTC. Amino acids: CASSLAGLGVGANVLTF.

The gene calls are TRBV6-6 and TRBJ1-3; tentatively, D is TRBD1 (5 bases). With 11 bases removed from V and 4 bases from J, the gap between germline ends came to 15 bases. The CDR3 runs to 13 residues. Germline loops: CDR1 MNHNY, CDR2 SVGAGI (reference sequence). CDR3 bases: TGTGCCGGAAGGGGAGAGATCGGAAACACCATATATTTT. Protein product: CAGRGEIGNTIYF.

The genes are TRBV14 and TRBJ2-2; 7 bases align to TRBD1. Trimming took 8 bases from V and 9 from J; bases not matched to a gene: 15. There are 15 residues in the CDR3. Per the germline V gene, CDR1 is SGHDN and CDR2 is FVKESK. The chain's CDR3 is CASEKTGPLGRELFF. The DNA of the CDR3 is TGTGCCAGCGAAAAGACAGGGCCTTTGGGAAGGGAGCTGTTTTTT.

The chain links TRBV2 to TRBJ2-3; a weak D match, TRBD2 (6 bases). This CDR3 is built from 14 residues. Germline V CDR1 and CDR2: SNHLY, FYNNEI. V lost 7 bases to trimming and J lost 4 bases, with 15 bases between them. CDR3 nucleotides: TGTGCCAGCACCCGGGACTGGGGGGCAGATACGCAGTATTTT. Protein product: CASTRDWGADTQYF.

V gene TRBV9 combines with J gene TRBJ2-3; maybe TRBD1 (6 bases). The V end lost 5 bases, the J end lost 7 bases, and 14 bases lay between the germline ends. The CDR3 consists of 13 residues. Germline-derived CDR1 and CDR2 are SGDLS and YYNGEE. The CDR3 spells CASRETGLNTQYF. Here the CDR3 DNA reads TGTGCCAGCAGGGAAACAGGGTTGAATACGCAGTATTTT. The full variable domain, rest sourced from reference TRBV9 and TRBJ2-3, is DSGVTQTPKHLITATGQRVTLRCSPRSGDLSVYWYQQSLDQGLQFLIQYYNGEERAKGNILERFSAQQFPDLHSELNLSSLELGDSALYFCASRETGLNTQYFGPGTRLTVL.

The gene calls are TRBV19 and TRBJ2-5; D unclear. V lost 5 bases, J lost 4 bases, and 14 bases lay in between. The CDR3 length is 14 residues. The germline gives CDR1 LNHDA, CDR2 SQIVND (reference sequence). The CDR3 is CASSFQRSGETQYF. CDR3 in DNA: TGTGCCAGTAGTTTCCAGCGCTCGGGAGAGACCCAGTACTTC.

V is TRBV30 and J is TRBJ1-6; 8 bases align to TRBD1. The CDR3 is made up of 15 amino acids. Germline trimming cut 4 bases from V and 8 bases from J; bases unmatched to any gene: 10. Per the germline V gene, CDR1 is GTSNPN and CDR2 is SVGIG (reference sequence). The CDR3 is CAWNKPGTGYSPLHF. CDR3 in DNA: TGTGCCTGGAACAAACCCGGGACAGGCTATTCACCCCTCCACTTT.

This chain connects TRBV19 to TRBJ1-1; 8 bases match TRBD1. The CDR3 loop spans 12 amino acids. Germline CDR1 and CDR2: LNHDA and SQIVND (reference sequence). V shed 6 bases, J shed 6 bases, and the junction held 3 bases outside the gene matches. In DNA form, the CDR3 reads TGTGCCAGTAGCACAGGGGGTCCTGAAGCTTTCTTT. Translated: CASSTGGPEAFF.

The chain links TRBV10-2 to TRBJ1-2; TRBD1 matches 7 bases. Germline lookup yields CDR1 WSHSY and CDR2 SAAADI. Trimming took 2 bases from V and 5 from J; bases not matched to a gene: 2. This CDR3 is 13 amino acids long. This CDR3 reads CASSEVTGYGYTF. DNA for the CDR3: TGCGCCAGCAGTGAGGTGACAGGGTATGGCTACACCTTC.